This TCR beta chain was sequenced in a study of blood T cell repertoires in COVID-19 (dated by TCRdb to the early 2020s). About the study as a whole: The collaborator samples originated in the United States, Italy and Spain and spanned the acute and convalescent phases of COVID-19. HLA class I and class II types, where available, came from metadata supplied by the sample provider rather than from assay-based typing. Subjects who had been exposed to COVID-19, were actively infected with it, or had recovered from it provided the deeply sampled blood TCRbeta repertoires that made up the dataset. Samples came from the ongoing ImmuneRACE study (first 160 participants) plus 1,254 subjects from 6 global collaborators. A freely available public database, intended as a resource for researchers studying the immune response to SARS-CoV-2, is where the repertoires were released. Nearly every sample came with metadata listing a de-identified subject ID, COVID-19 status, age in years and sex. The material from the prospective study consisted of cDNA or gDNA derived from T cells, B-cell-depleted T cells, or PBMCs.

Whole blood was collected in K2EDTA tubes by collaborating institutions according to the institutions' own protocols. For TCRbeta analysis, collaborator samples were shipped as frozen whole blood, as isolated PBMCs, or as DNA extracted from either sample type. TCRbeta CDR3 regions were amplified from genomic DNA by means of the immunoSEQ Assay, a bias-controlled multiplex PCR. The paper's processing steps were these. The number of nucleated cells in each sample was estimated by amplification of reference gene primers within the assay. To quantify the absolute abundance of each unique TCRbeta CDR3 rearrangement, sequence reads were collapsed and filtered. Productive Simpson clonality was computed per sample as the square root of Simpson's diversity index over productive rearrangements. Entries here come from immuneACCESS through TCRdb and include only in-frame sequences with V and J called. Some clones fail to appear in such tables; in the studies checked, an unresolved V gene covers under half of the shortfall, and the cause of the remainder is unknown. V, J and clone size were drawn from that table, and D and trimming were deduced from the DNA. Present in this sample are about half a million clones, 80% to 90% of which were seen just once. The ten largest make up about 3.2% of the sample.

Overall results and qualifications from the work: The quantity of clinical and demographic metadata differed by source and by participant and was supplied without curation.

This clone has more than one count but fewer than ten. Its antigen is still unknown. Base-call qualities are not available, and no considerably larger clone is one nucleotide away. This clonotype was sampled from a human donor in a cohort sampled during active COVID-19. Sequenced material: peripheral blood.

The nucleotide sequence is TGCGCCAGCAGCTTCAGAGGGGAGGATAATTCACCCCTCCACTTT. It codes for CASSFRGEDNSPLHF. The V and J genes are TRBV5-1 and TRBJ1-6; perhaps TRBD1 is the D gene, with 5 bases matching. At the junction V is shortened by 2 bases and J by 5 bases, with 11 bases in between. From the cysteine through the phenylalanine, the CDR3 covers 15 amino acids. Only the CDR3 DNA is retained, 45 bases long and in frame from the first base. CDR1 and CDR2 were assigned from the germline V gene as SGHRS and YFSETQ.